Shown below are 18 T cell receptor beta chains from a single sample sequenced in a study of blood T cells in healthy people across ages. Through a sample-barcoded 5' primer and a J-beta primer mix, a second PCR was run for roughly 6 to 12 cycles. TCRdb re-called the 5' RACE reads through MiXCR, storing one row per CDR3 protein. The table has 800,000 to 1,300,000 distinct CDR3 sequences, 25% seen once; the top ten hold around 0.7%. Another study also made use of these data, one on T cells of mothers and their children.

Sample: blood. Receptors originate from a girl aged 2-10 years in good health.

This clonotype appeared a few times. This sequence joins TRBV3-1 and TRBJ2-5; 13 bases align to TRBD2. The closer fit of TRBJ2-1 to the DNA end suggests the J call may be wrong. The germline gives CDR1 LGHDT, CDR2 YNNKEL (reference sequence). The CDR3 is made up of 16 amino acids. The CDR3 here is CASSQDTSGRALEQFF. The CDR3 DNA reads as TGTGCCAGCAGCCAGGATACTAGCGGGAGGGCCCTTGAGCAGTTCTTC.

This clonotype was counted a few times. This chain joins TRBV3-1 and TRBJ2-1; TRBD2 matches 11 bases. This CDR3 has 18 amino acids. The V gene's germline CDR1 is LGHDT and CDR2 YNNKEL (reference sequence). J lost 3 bases, V lost 2 bases, and 9 bases had no gene match. The CDR3 loop reads CASSQKASGRSSYNEQFF. The CDR3 DNA reads as TGTGCCAGCAGCCAAAAGGCTAGCGGGAGGAGTAGCTACAATGAGCAGTTCTTC.

This clonotype showed up just a few times. This chain links TRBV28 with TRBJ1-2; D unclear. The CDR3 is made up of 17 amino acids. Germline V CDR1 and CDR2: MDHEN, SYDVKM. V gave up 2 bases and J gave up 2 bases, with 18 bases separating them. CDR3 nucleotide sequence: TGTGCCAGCAGTTTAATCACACAGAGCGACCCCAACTATGGCTACACCTTC. Amino acids: CASSLITQSDPNYGYTF.

The chain has TRBV24-1 and TRBJ1-2, with TRBD1 as a possible D gene (5 bases). The CDR3 loop spans 14 amino acids. Germline loops: CDR1 KGHDR, CDR2 SFDVKD. Trimming pared 4 bases from V and 8 bases from J, leaving 16 bases between. As DNA, the CDR3 is TGTGCCACCAGTGAAAGGGACCGCTGGGGCGGCTACACCTTC. Translated, it gives CATSERDRWGGYTF.

The genes are TRBV20-1 and TRBJ1-2; D not resolved. From germline, CDR1 is DFQATT and CDR2 SNEGSKA (reference sequence). V lost 6 bases, J lost 5 bases, and 13 bases lay in between. CDR3 length: 12 amino acids. The CDR3 DNA reads TGCAGTGCCCTCCTCGGGGATTATGGCTACACCTTC. Its protein product is CSALLGDYGYTF.

This chain joins TRBV20-1 and TRBJ2-7; 9 bases are shared with TRBD1. The CDR3 totals 15 residues. Germline V gene sequence: CDR1 DFQATT, CDR2 SNEGSKA (reference sequence). J was trimmed by 4 bases and V by 5 bases; bases with no gene match: 12. CDR3 nucleotide sequence: TGCAGTGCTGGAAGGGACAGGGCACAAGCTTACGAGCAGTACTTC. It yields the protein CSAGRDRAQAYEQYF.

This chain connects TRBV28 to TRBJ1-2; no clear D. V was pared by 1 base and J by 0 bases, with 6 bases between. This CDR3 region has 14 residues. Germline assignment: CDR1 MDHEN and CDR2 SYDVKM. CDR3 bases: TGTGCCAGCAGTTTATCTCTAGCTAACTATGGCTACACCTTC. It is translated as CASSLSLANYGYTF.

This clonotype appeared a single time. This sequence joins TRBV6-1 and TRBJ1-4; tentatively, D is TRBD1 (6 bases). This CDR3 contains 18 residues. Trimming removed 3 bases from V and 2 bases from J, with 19 bases in between. Germline lookup yields CDR1 MNHNS and CDR2 SASEGT. In DNA, the CDR3 is TGTGCCAGCAGTGATTGGACAGAGGGCGATGGGACTAATGAAAAACTGTTTTTT. Translation gives CASSDWTEGDGTNEKLFF.

The chain combines TRBV20-1 with TRBJ2-6; maybe TRBD2 (6 bases). V shed 4 bases and J shed 2 bases, with 12 bases lying between them. This CDR3 region has 15 residues. Germline loops: CDR1 DFQATT, CDR2 SNEGSKA (reference sequence). The CDR3 sequence: CSAISGEAGANVLTF. The CDR3 DNA reads TGCAGTGCTATATCGGGGGAGGCTGGGGCCAACGTCCTGACTTTC.

This clonotype was picked up a small number of times. This chain links TRBV4-2 with TRBJ2-1, with 8 bases fitting TRBD2. Trimming took 1 base from V and 4 from J; bases not matched to a gene: 9. Germline CDR1 is LGHNA and CDR2 is YNFKEQ. The CDR3 extends over 17 amino acids. The DNA of the CDR3 is TGTGCCAGCAGCCAAGCGAGCAGCGGGGGAGTATACAATGAGCAGTTCTTC. Translation: CASSQASSGGVYNEQFF.

J is TRBJ1-5 and V is TRBV3-1; no clear D gene. The CDR3 extends over 15 amino acids. Deletions cut 5 bases from V and 1 base from J, with 12 bases between. Germline V gene lookup returns CDR1 LGHDT and CDR2 YNNKEL (reference sequence). The CDR3 loop is CASSYSLASNQPQHF. In DNA form, the CDR3 reads TGTGCCAGCAGCTACTCCCTGGCGAGCAATCAGCCCCAGCATTTT.

V is TRBV14 and J is TRBJ1-2, with 10 bases matching TRBD1. Germline CDR1 reads SGHDN; CDR2 reads FVKESK. V dropped 1 base and J dropped 0; count of bases not matched to a gene: 8. The CDR3 loop spans 18 amino acids. Here the CDR3 DNA reads TGTGCCAGCAGCCAAGGTCGGACAGGGGGAATAGCTAACTATGGCTACACCTTC. Protein product: CASSQGRTGGIANYGYTF.

The gene calls are TRBV6-2 or TRBV6-3 and TRBJ2-4; D possibly corresponds to TRBD2 (6 bases). Germline V gene sequence: CDR1 MNHEY, CDR2 SVGEGT. The CDR3 is 18 amino acids. Deletions cut 5 bases from V and 0 bases from J, with 20 bases between. CDR3 sequence: CASSIPRQTGVAKNIQYF. The CDR3 nucleotides read TGTGCCAGCAGTATCCCCCGACAGACGGGGGTAGCCAAAAACATTCAGTACTTC.

A few counts support this clonotype. The chain uses TRBV6-5 and TRBJ2-7; possibly TRBD1 for D (6 bases). Trimming stripped 4 bases from V and 6 bases from J, with 10 bases between. The germline V gene encodes CDR1 MNHEY and CDR2 SVGAGI. This CDR3 has 12 amino acids. CDR3 in amino acids: CASSSTGSEQYF. CDR3 in DNA: TGTGCCAGCAGTTCGACAGGCTCCGAGCAGTACTTC.

The V call is TRBV14, the J call TRBJ2-1; possible D gene TRBD1, 6 bases. The J call may be wrong; the DNA end is better matched by TRBJ2-7. The V gene's germline CDR1 is SGHDN and CDR2 FVKESK. The CDR3 is 16 amino acids. The CDR3 spells CASSPERDITLYEQYF. The CDR3 nucleotides read TGTGCCAGCAGCCCCGAACGGGACATCACTCTCTACGAGCAGTACTTC.

The chain couples TRBV11-2 to TRBJ2-7, with a possible D match to TRBD1 (6 bases). The CDR3 is 15 residues long. Per germline, CDR1 SGHAT and CDR2 FQNNGV. Trimming stripped 5 bases from V and 5 bases from J, with 19 bases between. Here the CDR3 reads CASSPEGEHRDEQYF. The DNA of the CDR3 is TGTGCCAGCAGCCCCGAGGGGGAGCATCGGGACGAGCAGTACTTC.

J is TRBJ1-1 and V is TRBV7-3; D is uncertain. The CDR3 sequence is 13 residues long. Trimming shortened V by 6 bases and J by 0 bases, and 8 bases separated the two germline ends. In germline, CDR1 is SGHTA, CDR2 FQGTGA. The CDR3 sequence: CASREQVNTEAFF. CDR3 in DNA: TGTGCCAGCAGAGAGCAGGTGAACACTGAAGCTTTCTTT.

V usage is TRBV5-1 and J usage is TRBJ2-3; perhaps TRBD2 as D (7 bases). The CDR3 length is 15 residues. V was cut by 1 base and J by 6 bases, with 15 bases left in between. In germline, CDR1 is SGHRS, CDR2 YFSETQ. CDR3 in amino acids: CASSLNNREGDTQYF. CDR3 nucleotide sequence: TGCGCCAGCAGCTTGAATAACAGGGAGGGGGATACGCAGTATTTT.